This entry describes one TCR beta chain. The antigen remains unidentified. The data belong to a study of cytomegalovirus exposure and HLA in healthy donors. Study-wide points: Most observed TCR sequences were rare, whereas some public TCRs were detected in many donors. Using the classifier, cytomegalovirus status was reportedly diagnosed with high specificity and sensitivity. Roughly uniform sequencing depth across donors was assumed, possibly incorrectly. As a later analysis showed, a missense DCLRE1C variant was linked to trimming of TCR beta V- and J-genes.

PCR employed 60 Vbeta and 13 Jbeta primers. Profiled with immunoSEQ multiplex PCR; TCRdb holds only in-frame clones, not every one. The sample lists roughly 200,000 clones, about 80% seen once, with 1.9% in the top ten. The length of the CDR3 is 15 residues. Looked up from germline, CDR1 is SEHNR and CDR2 is FQNEAQ (reference sequence). Between the trimmed V and J ends, which lost 1 base and 1 base, there was a span of 11 bases. The chain carries TRBV7-9 and TRBJ2-7; TRBD1 is a possible D gene (6 bases). The TCR comes from a man aged 30 to 39 in good health and CMV-seronegative. Sequencing was performed on PBMCs. The CDR3 nucleotides are TGTGCCAGCAGCTTAGGGGGTCAGGGGTCCTACGAGCAGTACTTC. Encoded protein: CASSLGGQGSYEQYF.